Described below is a single T cell receptor (beta chain) sequence and its context. Trimming pared 0 bases from V and 2 bases from J, leaving 19 bases between. The V gene's germline CDR1 is SGHRS and CDR2 YFSETQ. This CDR3 is built from 18 residues. The data originate from a study of cytomegalovirus exposure and HLA in healthy donors. The PCR ran on 60 Vbeta and 13 Jbeta primers. The assay was immunoSEQ multiplex PCR, and TCRdb's table has in-frame clones only and misses some. The profile shows some 180,000 clones, around three quarters of them singletons. Specimen: PBMCs. This TCR was sampled from a man aged 25-45 years in good health and CMV-seronegative. V is TRBV5-1 and J is TRBJ2-3; a possible D gene is TRBD2 (6 bases). Here the CDR3 reads CASSLGTTNRAYTDTQYF. CDR3 DNA sequence: TGCGCCAGCAGCTTGGGGACTACGAATAGAGCCTACACAGATACGCAGTATTTT.